The sequence of this T cell receptor beta chain was determined in a study of T cell changes during pregnancy in multiple sclerosis. The assay was immunoSEQ multiplex PCR, and TCRdb's table has in-frame clones only and misses some. The table includes 60,000 to 75,000 clones, roughly 92% detected once. The sequence derives from a female donor with multiple sclerosis, enrolled in a pregnancy study. The sample in question was peripheral blood, obtained in the second trimester of pregnancy.

As DNA, the CDR3 is TGCGCCAGCAGCGATGGACAGGGGGAAGACACCTTC. Translated: CASSDGQGEDTF. V is TRBV5-1 and J is TRBJ1-2; 10 bases align to TRBD1. Germline V gives CDR1 SGHRS, CDR2 YFSETQ. J lost 12 bases, V lost 4 bases, and 6 bases had no gene match. This CDR3 is 12 amino acids long.